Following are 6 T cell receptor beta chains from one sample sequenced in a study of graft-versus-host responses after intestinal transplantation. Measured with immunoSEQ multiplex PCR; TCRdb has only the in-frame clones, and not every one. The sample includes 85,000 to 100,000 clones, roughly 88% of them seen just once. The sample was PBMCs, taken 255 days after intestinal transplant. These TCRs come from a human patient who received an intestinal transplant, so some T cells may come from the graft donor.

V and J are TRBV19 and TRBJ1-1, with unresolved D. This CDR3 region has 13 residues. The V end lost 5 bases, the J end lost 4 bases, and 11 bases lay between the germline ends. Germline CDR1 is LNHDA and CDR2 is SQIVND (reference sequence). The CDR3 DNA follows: TGTGCCAGTAGTCACGGAGGTGCCACTGAAGCTTTCTTT. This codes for CASSHGGATEAFF.

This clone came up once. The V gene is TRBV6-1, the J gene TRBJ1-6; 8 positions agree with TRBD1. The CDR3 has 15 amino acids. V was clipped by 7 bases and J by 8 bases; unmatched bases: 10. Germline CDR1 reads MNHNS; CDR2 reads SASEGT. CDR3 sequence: CASTPLDRVDSPLHF. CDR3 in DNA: TGTGCCAGCACTCCGCTGGACAGGGTAGATTCACCCCTCCACTTT.

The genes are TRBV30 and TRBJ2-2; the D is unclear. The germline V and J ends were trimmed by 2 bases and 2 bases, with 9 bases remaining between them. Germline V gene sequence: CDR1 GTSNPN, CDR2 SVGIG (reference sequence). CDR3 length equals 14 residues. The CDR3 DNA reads TGTGCCTGGAGTAAGCCCCCTAACACCGGGGAGCTGTTTTTT. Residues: CAWSKPPNTGELFF.

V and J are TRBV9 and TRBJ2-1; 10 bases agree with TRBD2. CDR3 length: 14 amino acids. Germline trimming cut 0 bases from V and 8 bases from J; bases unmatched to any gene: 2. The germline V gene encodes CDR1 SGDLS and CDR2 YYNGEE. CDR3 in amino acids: CASSVGGTSDEQFF. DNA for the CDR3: TGTGCCAGCAGCGTAGGCGGGACTAGCGATGAGCAGTTCTTC. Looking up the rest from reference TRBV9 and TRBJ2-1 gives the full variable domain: DSGVTQTPKHLITATGQRVTLRCSPRSGDLSVYWYQQSLDQGLQFLIQYYNGEERAKGNILERFSAQQFPDLHSELNLSSLELGDSALYFCASSVGGTSDEQFFGPGTRLTVL.

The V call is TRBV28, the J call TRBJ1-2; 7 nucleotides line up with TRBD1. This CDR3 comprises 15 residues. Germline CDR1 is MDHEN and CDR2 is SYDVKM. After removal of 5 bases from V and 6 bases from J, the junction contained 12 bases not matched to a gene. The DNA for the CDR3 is TGTGCCAGCAGTGTTGGCGGGACAGTGAAGGATGGCTACACCTTC. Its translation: CASSVGGTVKDGYTF.

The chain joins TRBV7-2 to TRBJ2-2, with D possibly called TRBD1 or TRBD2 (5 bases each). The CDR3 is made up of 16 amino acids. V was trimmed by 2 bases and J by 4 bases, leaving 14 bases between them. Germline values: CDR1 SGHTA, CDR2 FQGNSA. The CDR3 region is CASSLFWPGLTGELFF. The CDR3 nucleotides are TGTGCCAGCAGCTTATTCTGGCCGGGGCTCACCGGGGAGCTGTTTTTT. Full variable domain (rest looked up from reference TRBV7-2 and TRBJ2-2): GAGVSQSPSNKVTEKGKDVELRCDPISGHTALYWYRQSLGQGLEFLIYFQGNSAPDKSGLPSDRFSAERTGGSVSTLTIQRTQQEDSAVYLCASSLFWPGLTGELFFGEGSRLTVL.